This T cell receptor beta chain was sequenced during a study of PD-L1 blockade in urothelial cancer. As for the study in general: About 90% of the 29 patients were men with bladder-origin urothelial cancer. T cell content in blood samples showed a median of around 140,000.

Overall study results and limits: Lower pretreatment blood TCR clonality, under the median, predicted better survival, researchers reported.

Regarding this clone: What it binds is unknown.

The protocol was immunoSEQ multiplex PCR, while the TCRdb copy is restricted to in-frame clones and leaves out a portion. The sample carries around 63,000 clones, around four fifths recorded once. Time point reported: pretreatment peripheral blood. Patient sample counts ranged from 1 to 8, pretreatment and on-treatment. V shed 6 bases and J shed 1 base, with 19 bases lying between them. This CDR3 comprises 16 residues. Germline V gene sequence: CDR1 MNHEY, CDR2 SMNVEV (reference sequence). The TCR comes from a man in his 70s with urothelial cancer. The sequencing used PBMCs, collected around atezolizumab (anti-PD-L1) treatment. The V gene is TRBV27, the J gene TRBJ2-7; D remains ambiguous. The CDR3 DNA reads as TGTGCCAGCAGCCCCTTCCTTAACCAGAGGTCCTACGAGCAGTACTTC. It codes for CASSPFLNQRSYEQYF.